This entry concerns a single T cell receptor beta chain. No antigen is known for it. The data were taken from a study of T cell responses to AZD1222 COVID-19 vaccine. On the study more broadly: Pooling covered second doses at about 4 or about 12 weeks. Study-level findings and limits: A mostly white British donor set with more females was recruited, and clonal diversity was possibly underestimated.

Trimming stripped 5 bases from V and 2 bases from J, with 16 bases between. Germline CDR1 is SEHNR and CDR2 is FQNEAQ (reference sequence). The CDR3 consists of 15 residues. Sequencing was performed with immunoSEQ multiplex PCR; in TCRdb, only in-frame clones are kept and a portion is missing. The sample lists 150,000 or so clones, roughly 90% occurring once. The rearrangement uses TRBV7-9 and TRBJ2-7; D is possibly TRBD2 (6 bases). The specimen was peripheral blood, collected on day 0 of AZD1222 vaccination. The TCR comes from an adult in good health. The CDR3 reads CASSPSEGRPYEQYF. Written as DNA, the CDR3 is TGTGCCAGCAGCCCCTCGGAGGGGCGCCCCTACGAGCAGTACTTC. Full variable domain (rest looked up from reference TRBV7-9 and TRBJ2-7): DTGVSQNPRHKITKRGQNVTFRCDPISEHNRLYWYRQTLGQGPEFLTYFQNEAQLEKSRLLSDRFSAERPKGSFSTLEIQRTEQGDSAMYLCASSPSEGRPYEQYFGPGTRLTVT.